These T cell receptor beta chains were read from a single sample in a study of human T cells and chemical hapten exposure. TCRdb analysed the RACE reads with MiXCR anew, one entry per CDR3 protein. The sample shows over 300,000 distinct CDR3 sequences, approximately 5% of them seen only once. The starting material was whole blood, obtained in connection with sensitization to the hapten diphenylcyclopropenone (DPC). The receptors shown here come from a woman in her forties or fifties with alopecia areata. Some clones in this sample may be carry-over from other donors' samples. The CDR3 runs from the conserved cysteine through the conserved F or W. D genes are given only for firm matches. For some rows the clone size is stated as once, few or many, or as a class when expanded; others skip it.

>TRBV4-1|NA|TRBD1|TRBJ2-7
TGCGCCAGCAGCCCCCAGGACAGGGCACGCGAGCAGTACTTC
CASSPQDRAREQYF
>TRBV7-9|NA|NA|TRBJ2-7
TGTGCCAGCAGCCCTAAGGGGATGGCTCGGAACGAGCAGTACTTC
CASSPKGMARNEQYF
>TRBV24-1|NA|NA|TRBJ2-1
TGTGCCACCAGTGACGCCGGGACACACTACAATGAGCAGTTCTTC
CATSDAGTHYNEQFF
>TRBV20-1|many|NA|TRBJ1-1
TGCAGTGCTAGAGAGAACACTGAAGCTTTCTTT
CSARENTEAFF
>TRBV13|NA|TRBD1|TRBJ1-1
TGTGCCAGCAGCTTAGTCGGGACAGGGGGCGCGAGGACTGAAGCTTTCTTT
CASSLVGTGGARTEAFF
>TRBV7-2|NA|NA|TRBJ1-1
TGTGCCAGCGGGGAAGCTGGTGAAGCTTTCTTT
CASGEAGEAFF
>TRBV4-3|many|NA|TRBJ1-2
TGCGCCAGCAGCCAAGATTGGGGGGAGTACGGCTATGGCTACACCTTC
CASSQDWGEYGYGYTF
>TRBV12-3/TRBV12-4|few|NA|TRBJ1-5
TGTGCCAGCAGCGCACATGTGGGCGGTGGCAATCAGCCCCAGCATTTT
CASSAHVGGGNQPQHF
>TRBV6-2/TRBV6-3|few|NA|TRBJ1-5
TGTGCCAGCAGTTACGGGCAGTATAGCAATCAGCCCCAGCATTTT
CASSYGQYSNQPQHF
>TRBV7-8|many|TRBD1|TRBJ1-5
TGTGCCAGCAGCTCCCACCGAGGGGGCGGAAGCAATCAGCCCCAGCATTTT
CASSSHRGGGSNQPQHF
>TRBV27|NA|NA|TRBJ1-3
TGTGCCAGCAGTTTGGTGGCCGGCGGCACCATATATTTT
CASSLVAGGTIYF
>TRBV29-1|many|NA|TRBJ2-2
TGCAGCGTTGTCGGGGACACCGGGGAGCTGTTTTTT
CSVVGDTGELFF